These 31 T cell receptor beta chains share one sample of origin, sequenced in a study of blood T cell repertoires in COVID-19. The data were produced by immunoSEQ multiplex PCR, yet TCRdb's version contains in-frame clones alone and is incomplete. Here the sample spans approximately 130,000 clones, approximately 90% being singletons. Source material: peripheral blood. These receptors were obtained from a human donor in a cohort sampled during active COVID-19.

This rearrangement joins TRBV6-5 to TRBJ1-1, with D perhaps matching TRBD1 (5 bases). This CDR3 has 14 amino acids. Germline V gene lookup returns CDR1 MNHEY and CDR2 SVGAGI. The V gene lost 2 bases and the J gene lost 3 bases, with 10 bases spanning the gap. This chain's CDR3 is CASSYAGGDTEAFF. CDR3 sequence (DNA): TGTGCCAGCAGTTACGCGGGGGGTGACACTGAAGCTTTCTTT.

The chain is built from TRBV28 and TRBJ2-1; 7 bases are shared with TRBD2. Germline trimming cut 7 bases from V and 3 bases from J; bases unmatched to any gene: 9. Germline CDR1 is MDHEN and CDR2 is SYDVKM. This CDR3 is 15 amino acids long. CDR3 in DNA: TGTGCCAGCAAAATGGCTAGCGGAGTCTACAATGAGCAGTTCTTC. Translated, it gives CASKMASGVYNEQFF.

Concerning this clone: Other nucleotide sequences in the sample specify the same CDR3. This rearrangement joins TRBV27 to TRBJ2-1; D not resolved. Germline CDR1 reads MNHEY; CDR2 reads SMNVEV (reference sequence). The CDR3 has 15 residues. Trimming pared 6 bases from V and 0 bases from J, leaving 12 bases between. CDR3 protein: CASRLSGSSYNEQFF. Written as DNA, the CDR3 is TGTGCCAGCAGACTTTCGGGTAGCTCCTACAATGAGCAGTTCTTC.

The rearrangement uses TRBV5-3 and TRBJ2-1, with D possibly TRBD1 on 5 matching bases. TRBV5-3 is classed as an ORF, of uncertain function. The length of the CDR3 is 13 residues. Trimming stripped 10 bases from V and 4 bases from J, with 15 bases between. The CDR3 protein is CAVQQGLYNEQFF. Here the CDR3 DNA reads TGTGCCGTACAGCAGGGTTTATACAATGAGCAGTTCTTC.

The chain uses TRBV6-5 and TRBJ2-1; possible D gene TRBD2, 7 bases. The germline CDR1 and CDR2 sequences are MNHEY and SVGAGI. V was clipped by 7 bases and J by 6 bases, with 10 bases between them. The CDR3 has 12 residues. CDR3 loop: CASMGGPNEQFF. For the CDR3, the DNA is TGTGCCAGCATGGGGGGGCCCAATGAGCAGTTCTTC.

The gene calls are TRBV15 and TRBJ2-1; 8 nucleotides match TRBD2. The CDR3 contains 16 residues. Germline-derived CDR1 and CDR2 are LNHNV and YYDKDF (reference sequence). Trimming at V came to 1 base and at J to 3 bases, leaving 5 bases not matched to a gene. CDR3 in amino acids: CATSRVRTSSYNEQFF. CDR3 sequence (DNA): TGTGCCACCAGCAGAGTCCGGACTAGCAGCTACAATGAGCAGTTCTTC.

The rearrangement uses TRBV4-1 and TRBJ2-3, with TRBD2 matching over 10 bases. V dropped 2 bases and J dropped 5; count of bases not matched to a gene: 7. This CDR3 region has 16 residues. The germline V gene encodes CDR1 MGHRA and CDR2 YSYEKL. The CDR3 DNA reads as TGCGCCAGCAGCCAACTTAGCGGGAGGCAAGGAGATACGCAGTATTTT. Translating it yields CASSQLSGRQGDTQYF.

The genes are TRBV29-1 and TRBJ2-5, with D possibly TRBD2 on 5 matching bases. The CDR3 has 13 residues. Trimming left V 5 bases short and J 1 base short, with 11 bases between. Germline CDR1 is SQVTM and CDR2 is ANQGSEA. The CDR3 spells CSVIWRVQETQYF. CDR3 nucleotides: TGCAGCGTTATTTGGCGGGTCCAAGAGACCCAGTACTTC.

This chain uses TRBV11-2 with TRBJ2-7; D may be TRBD1 (5 bases). Trimming removed 4 bases from V and 3 bases from J, with 22 bases in between. The CDR3 totals 17 residues. Germline V gives CDR1 SGHAT, CDR2 FQNNGV. The CDR3 DNA reads as TGTGCCAGCAGCTCCCCAAAAGGGGCCAGAACGCTCTACGAGCAGTACTTC. This codes for CASSSPKGARTLYEQYF.

The chain has TRBV5-4 and TRBJ1-2; D not certain. This CDR3 is built from 12 residues. Looked up from germline, CDR1 is SGHNT and CDR2 is YYREEE (reference sequence). V lost 4 bases, J lost 8 bases, and 12 bases lay in between. The CDR3 nucleotides are TGTGCCAGCAGCGTTCCAAGCGGCGGCTACACCTTC. It codes for CASSVPSGGYTF.

The chain joins TRBV10-3 to TRBJ2-3; D is perhaps TRBD1 (5 bases). Germline CDR1 reads ENHRY; CDR2 reads SYGVKD. Trimming pared 11 bases from V and 4 bases from J, leaving 16 bases between. This CDR3 is built from 13 residues. CDR3 bases: TGTGCCGCCCAGACAGTGGGCGCAGATACGCAGTATTTT. It translates to CAAQTVGADTQYF.

V is TRBV5-5 and J is TRBJ2-5; 9 bases align to TRBD2. The germline CDR1 and CDR2 sequences are SGHKS and YYEKEE (reference sequence). The CDR3 contains 15 residues. V dropped 4 bases and J dropped 10; count of bases not matched to a gene: 14. The CDR3 DNA is TGTGCCAGCAGCCCCAGGACACGTCCTAGCGGGGACCAGTACTTC. This gives the protein CASSPRTRPSGDQYF.

The table lists this clone with a count of one. The gene calls are TRBV7-9 and TRBJ2-3; possible D gene TRBD2, 6 bases. The CDR3 contains 12 residues. With 4 bases removed from V and 11 bases from J, the gap between germline ends came to 13 bases. Germline lookup yields CDR1 SEHNR and CDR2 FQNEAQ (reference sequence). In nucleotides, the CDR3 is TGTGCCAGCAGCTCGGCGGGACCCGAGCAGTATTTT. Translation gives CASSSAGPEQYF.

The chain employs TRBV19 and TRBJ1-4; 7 bases are shared with TRBD1. The V and J ends lost 5 bases and 0 bases, in that order; junction bases with no gene match: 9. Germline CDR1 reads LNHDA; CDR2 reads SQIVND (reference sequence). The CDR3 sequence is 17 residues long. The CDR3 coding sequence is TGTGCCAGTAGTTCGGGACAGTTAGTTGCAACTAATGAAAAACTGTTTTTT. Amino acids: CASSSGQLVATNEKLFF.

The rearrangement joins TRBV7-2 to TRBJ2-1, with 8 bases aligning to TRBD2. CDR3 size: 15 residues. Germline V gene data show CDR1 as SGHTA and CDR2 as FQGNSA. J was trimmed by 4 bases and V by 2 bases; bases with no gene match: 4. In DNA, the CDR3 is TGTGCCAGCAGCTTAAGCGGGGGAGAGTACAATGAGCAGTTCTTC. Translating it yields CASSLSGGEYNEQFF.

The chain uses TRBV5-1 and TRBJ2-1, with 8 bases lining up with TRBD2. The ends lost 0 bases at V and 4 bases at J; junction bases unmatched: 9. Germline V gives CDR1 SGHRS, CDR2 YFSETQ. The CDR3 runs to 17 residues. CDR3 region: CASSLDKSSGAYNEQFF. Written as DNA, the CDR3 is TGCGCCAGCAGCTTGGATAAAAGTAGCGGGGCTTACAATGAGCAGTTCTTC.

The chain couples TRBV3-1 (or the pseudogene TRBV3-2) to TRBJ2-1, with D perhaps matching TRBD2 (6 bases). CDR1 is LGHDT and CDR2 is YNNKEL in the germline V gene (reference sequence). The length of the CDR3 is 17 residues. Trimming removed 3 bases at V and 0 bases at J, with 15 bases between. CDR3 amino acids: CASSHWTGELSYNEQFF. The DNA of the CDR3 is TGTGCCAGCAGCCATTGGACGGGAGAGCTCTCCTACAATGAGCAGTTCTTC.

The chain recombines TRBV19 with TRBJ1-5; D unclear. V was clipped by 5 bases and J by 0 bases, with 2 bases between them. This CDR3 is 12 amino acids long. Germline-derived CDR1 and CDR2 are LNHDA and SQIVND (reference sequence). The CDR3 reads CASSYSNQPQHF. DNA of the CDR3: TGTGCCAGTAGTTATAGCAATCAGCCCCAGCATTTT.

The J gene is TRBJ1-1, the V gene TRBV6-6; 10 nucleotides line up with TRBD1. The CDR3 consists of 14 residues. V lost 7 bases, J lost 7 bases, and 9 bases stayed unmatched. Germline-derived CDR1 and CDR2 are MNHNY and SVGAGI (reference sequence). The CDR3 DNA reads as TGTGCCAGCAACCCGGACAGGGGGTCGGGTGAAGCTTTCTTT. Translation gives CASNPDRGSGEAFF.

This chain connects TRBV7-9 to TRBJ2-5; possibly TRBD1 for D (7 bases). The germline V gene has CDR1 SEHNR and CDR2 FQNEAQ (reference sequence). This CDR3 region has 15 residues. Trimming left V 4 bases short and J 3 bases short, with 15 bases between. The CDR3 DNA reads TGTGCCAGCAGCTCCCTAGGAGGGGGCAAAGAGACCCAGTACTTC. Translated, it gives CASSSLGGGKETQYF.

This chain uses TRBV4-1 with TRBJ1-5; 9 bases match TRBD1. Germline loops: CDR1 MGHRA, CDR2 YSYEKL. Germline trimming cut 4 bases from V and 2 bases from J; bases unmatched to any gene: 6. The CDR3 has 16 amino acids. CDR3 in amino acids: CASSRTGGAGNQPQHF. The CDR3 coding sequence is TGCGCCAGCAGCCGAACAGGGGGCGCAGGCAATCAGCCCCAGCATTTT.

The rearrangement uses TRBV2 and TRBJ2-2; 12 bases agree with TRBD2. Germline V lookup: CDR1 SNHLY, CDR2 FYNNEI. This CDR3 region has 15 residues. V lost 5 bases and J lost 5; bases outside the gene matches: 3. The CDR3 region has the DNA TGTGCCAGCAGTTTGCTAGCGGGAGGGACCGGGGAGCTGTTTTTT. This sequence encodes CASSLLAGGTGELFF.

This clone was seen only once. This chain joins TRBV6-6 and TRBJ2-5, with a possible D match to TRBD1 (5 bases). Germline CDR1 reads MNHNY; CDR2 reads SVGAGI (reference sequence). The CDR3 consists of 14 residues. The ends were cut back, 5 bases at V and 5 bases at J, with 15 bases in the middle. DNA for the CDR3: TGTGCCAGCAGTCCGGCAAGGGGTGGGGAGACCCAGTACTTC. The encoded protein is CASSPARGGETQYF.

J is TRBJ2-7 and V is TRBV15; 10 nucleotides line up with TRBD2. The CDR3 consists of 15 residues. J gave up 6 bases and V 0 bases, and 5 bases lay outside the gene matches. Germline assignment: CDR1 LNHNV and CDR2 YYDKDF (reference sequence). The CDR3 region has the DNA TGTGCCACCAGCAGAGAACTAGCGGGGCCCCTCGAGCAGTACTTC. This gives the protein CATSRELAGPLEQYF.

Here the CDR3 DNA reads TGTGCCACCGGGGGGGAGACCCAGTACTTC. Amino acid sequence: CATGGETQYF. This chain uses TRBV7-9 with TRBJ2-5; 7 nucleotides agree with TRBD2. CDR3 length: 10 amino acids. In germline, CDR1 is SEHNR, CDR2 FQNEAQ (reference sequence). V was pared by 10 bases and J by 5 bases, with 1 base of the junction left unmatched.

The chain joins TRBV12-5 to TRBJ2-7; D is unclear. V lost 4 bases and J 2 bases, leaving 12 bases between the germline ends. The germline gives CDR1 LGHNT, CDR2 FRNRAP. CDR3 length: 14 amino acids. The chain's CDR3 is CASGSAVAAYEQYF. CDR3 DNA: TGTGCTAGTGGTTCGGCCGTTGCGGCCTACGAGCAGTACTTC.

This chain uses TRBV13 with TRBJ2-7; 9 nucleotides align to TRBD1. CDR3 length: 15 amino acids. The trim removed 4 bases at V and 2 bases at J, leaving 6 bases unmatched. Germline V gene data show CDR1 as PRHDT and CDR2 as FYEKMQ (reference sequence). CDR3 nucleotides: TGTGCCAGCAGCTATAGCCGGGACAGGGCCTACGAGCAGTACTTC. Translated: CASSYSRDRAYEQYF. Full variable domain (missing parts from reference TRBV13 and TRBJ2-7): AAGVIQSPRHLIKEKRETATLKCYPIPRHDTVYWYQQGPGQDPQFLISFYEKMQSDKGSIPDRFSAQQFSDYHSELNMSSLELGDSALYFCASSYSRDRAYEQYFGPGTRLTVT.

This clone was observed a single time. The chain joins TRBV28 to TRBJ2-6; D gene ambiguous. V dropped 4 bases and J dropped 0 bases, with 13 bases sitting between them. CDR1 is MDHEN, CDR2 SYDVKM, per germline. The CDR3 runs 17 residues. The CDR3 DNA reads TGTGCCAGCAGTTCGCTCCTTCTAGACTCTGGGGCCAACGTCCTGACTTTC. Its translation: CASSSLLLDSGANVLTF.

The chain is built from TRBV18 and TRBJ1-6, with 9 bases that match TRBD1. The V gene's germline CDR1 is KGHSH and CDR2 LQKENI. The CDR3 has 15 residues. Trimming cost V 3 bases and J 8 bases; bases outside gene matches: 5. DNA for the CDR3: TGTGCCAGCTCACCTACACAGGGGGCCGATTCACCCCTCCACTTT. This encodes CASSPTQGADSPLHF.

The V gene is TRBV4-1, the J gene TRBJ1-1; possibly TRBD1 for D (6 bases). Germline V gives CDR1 MGHRA, CDR2 YSYEKL. The ends were cut back, 4 bases at V and 5 bases at J, with 14 bases in the middle. The CDR3 extends over 14 amino acids. CDR3 nucleotide sequence: TGCGCCAGCAGCCCTCCGGACAGAGGGACTGAAGCTTTCTTT. Encoded protein: CASSPPDRGTEAFF.

The chain combines TRBV10-1 with TRBJ2-3, with a tentative D call TRBD2 (6 bases). This CDR3 is built from 15 residues. Trimming cost V 0 bases and J 8 bases, with 15 bases left between them. Germline V gene sequence: CDR1 WNHNN, CDR2 SYGVQD (reference sequence). CDR3 loop: CASSESSGRGSTQYF. CDR3 DNA: TGCGCCAGCAGTGAGTCCAGCGGGCGAGGGAGTACGCAGTATTTT.